This T cell receptor beta chain was captured by sequencing in a study of OX40 agonist ivuxolimab in advanced cancers. TCRdb keeps only in-frame clones here, not all; method: immunoSEQ multiplex PCR. The profile shows some 72,000 clones, less than 95% of them singletons. As for this clone: The sample holds other DNA sequences that translate to the same CDR3.

The source is an adult with an advanced solid tumor such as melanoma, head and neck, liver or kidney cancer. The material sequenced was CD4+ or CD8+ T cells sorted from blood, taken in a trial of the OX40 agonist ivuxolimab.

In DNA, the CDR3 is TGTGCCAGCAGCTTAGGTGATTCACCCCTCCACTTT. This encodes CASSLGDSPLHF. This chain connects TRBV7-9 to TRBJ1-6; D is ambiguous. V lost 1 base to trimming and J lost 8 bases, with 3 bases between them. The germline V gene has CDR1 SEHNR and CDR2 FQNEAQ (reference sequence). The CDR3 extends over 12 amino acids.